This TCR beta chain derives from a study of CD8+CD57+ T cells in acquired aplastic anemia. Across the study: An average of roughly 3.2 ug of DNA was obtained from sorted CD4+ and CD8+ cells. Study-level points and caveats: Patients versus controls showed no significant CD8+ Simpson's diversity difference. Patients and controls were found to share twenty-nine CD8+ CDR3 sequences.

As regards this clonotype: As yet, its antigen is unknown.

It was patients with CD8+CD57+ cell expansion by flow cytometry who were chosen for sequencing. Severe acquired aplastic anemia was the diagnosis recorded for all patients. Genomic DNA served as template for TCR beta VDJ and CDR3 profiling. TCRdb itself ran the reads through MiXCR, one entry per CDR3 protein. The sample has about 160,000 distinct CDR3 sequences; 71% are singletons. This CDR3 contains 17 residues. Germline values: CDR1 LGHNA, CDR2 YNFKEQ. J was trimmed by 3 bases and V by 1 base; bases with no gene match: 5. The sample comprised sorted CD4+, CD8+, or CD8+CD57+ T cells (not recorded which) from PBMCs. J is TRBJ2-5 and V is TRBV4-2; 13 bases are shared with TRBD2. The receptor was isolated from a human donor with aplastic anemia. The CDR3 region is CASSQGTSGSGEETQYF. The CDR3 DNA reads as TGTGCCAGCAGCCAAGGGACTAGCGGGAGCGGTGAAGAGACCCAGTACTTC.